Listed below are T cell receptor beta chains from one sample, sequenced in a study of OX40 agonist ivuxolimab in advanced cancers. The method was immunoSEQ multiplex PCR; TCRdb's version includes in-frame clones alone and lacks a portion of them. The repertoire holds approximately 70,000 clones, with around 89% as singletons. Here the sequenced sample was CD4+ or CD8+ T cells sorted from blood, taken in a trial of the OX40 agonist ivuxolimab. The receptors stem from an adult with an advanced solid tumor such as melanoma, head and neck, liver or kidney cancer. Both conserved end residues are part of each CDR3. The D gene is left open where the match is weak. Not all rows give a size; the values are once, few, many and, for expanded clones, a class.

size	D	V	J	DNA	CDR3
once	NA	TRBV7-2	TRBJ1-5	TGTGCCAGCAGCTCGTGGACAAGTAGCAATCAGCCCCAGCATTTT	CASSSWTSSNQPQHF
few	NA	TRBV11-3	TRBJ1-2	TGTGCCAGCAGCTTAGAAAGGAATAACTATGGCTACACCTTC	CASSLERNNYGYTF
NA	NA	TRBV5-4	TRBJ1-5	TGTGCCAGCAGCTTGGACAGGACGGGATCATCCCAGCATTTT	CASSLDRTGSSQHF
NA	NA	TRBV5-4	TRBJ2-1	TGTGCCAGCAGCCAACCCTTTTTCAATGAGCAGTTCTTC	CASSQPFFNEQFF
NA	NA	TRBV15	TRBJ2-5	TGTGCCACCAGCAGAGGACTAGGACAAGAGACCCAGTACTTC	CATSRGLGQETQYF
few	NA	TRBV4-1	TRBJ2-4	TGCGCCAGCAGCCGGGACACCCTCTGGAGTTCGTACTTC	CASSRDTLWSSYF
NA	NA	TRBV7-9	TRBJ2-3	TGTGCCAGCAGCCCCCTGGGGGGAGAGACAGATACGCAGTATTTT	CASSPLGGETDTQYF
NA	NA	TRBV6-6	TRBJ2-2	TGTGCCAGCAAACGGACCCTAACGAACACCGGGGAGCTGTTTTTT	CASKRTLTNTGELFF
NA	NA	TRBV6-5	TRBJ2-7	TGTGCCAGCAGTATGACTATTAACCGACCCGAGCAGTACTTC	CASSMTINRPEQYF
NA	NA	TRBV6-6	TRBJ2-1	TGTGCCAGCAGCCTCCTGTACGAGGAGCAGTTCTTC	CASSLLYEEQFF
NA	NA	TRBV10-3	TRBJ2-1	TGTGCCATCAGTGAGAGCGGTTCCTCCTACAATGAGCAGTTCTTC	CAISESGSSYNEQFF
NA	NA	TRBV15	TRBJ1-6	TGTGCCACCAGCAGAGATCAGACAGGTGGTTCACCCCTCCACTTT	CATSRDQTGGSPLHF
NA	NA	TRBV9	TRBJ1-4	TGTGCCAGCAGCGTAGGGCTGAAGGCTAATGAAAAACTGTTTTTT	CASSVGLKANEKLFF
NA	NA	TRBV7-2	TRBJ2-7	TGTGCCAGCAGCTTAGGGTCCCTCTCCTACGAGCAGTGCTTC	CASSLGSLSYEQCF
NA	NA	TRBV11-3	TRBJ1-2	TGTGCCAGCAGCTTAGGACACCTCGCTAACTATGGCTACACCTTC	CASSLGHLANYGYTF
NA	TRBD2	TRBV28	TRBJ2-5	TGTGCCAGCAGTTTATCGGGGGAGGGCGGGGAGACCCAGTACTTC	CASSLSGEGGETQYF
NA	NA	TRBV5-1	TRBJ2-7	TGCGCCAGCAGCTTGGAGGGGCTAGAGTGGTCCCAGTACTTC	CASSLEGLEWSQYF